The T cell receptor (beta chain) described here comes from a study of cytomegalovirus exposure and HLA in healthy donors. Study outcomes and limitations: Only CMV serostatus was available as immune exposure information.

Everyone who donated was a healthy bone marrow donor. The primer mix had 60 Vbeta and 13 Jbeta primers. The assay was immunoSEQ multiplex PCR, and TCRdb's table has in-frame clones only and misses some. The sample contains about 150,000 clones, 84% of which appear only once. Of note for this clone: Its antigen is undetermined.

This CDR3 has 14 residues. Germline CDR1 reads SGHDT; CDR2 reads YYEEEE. Trimming cost V 2 bases and J 3 bases, with 12 bases left between them. The specimen was PBMCs. The sequence was collected from a girl under 18 in good health and CMV-seropositive. This sequence joins TRBV5-6 and TRBJ2-7; D is ambiguous. The CDR3 DNA reads as TGTGCCAGCAGCTTCGGCAGGATCGGCTACGAGCAGTACTTC. It specifies CASSFGRIGYEQYF.